The subject of this entry is one TCR beta chain. Its antigen is as yet unknown. This sample was taken from a study of T cells in localized non-small cell lung cancer. Whole-study findings and limits: Higher blood T cell density went with longer overall survival. One tumor region alone was sequenced, and heterogeneity therefore remains possible. Exceeding tumor, uninvolved adjacent lung had the highest T cell clonality. In adjacent lung, a median around 50 of the top 100 tumor clones were found.

Germline CDR1 is SNHLY and CDR2 is FYNNEI. Trimming stripped 4 bases from V and 5 bases from J, with 14 bases between. This CDR3 region has 14 residues. Clones were read by immunoSEQ multiplex PCR, and TCRdb kept only the in-frame ones, dropping some. The table includes around 130,000 clones, about 90% detected once. The receptor was derived from a female donor aged 60 or older with stage I lung adenocarcinoma. Material: peripheral blood, obtained before any cancer treatment. The chain carries TRBV2 and TRBJ2-5; D not resolved. The CDR3 spells CASSAYFSPETQYF. The DNA of the CDR3 is TGTGCCAGCAGTGCTTACTTCTCCCCGGAGACCCAGTACTTC.